These 24 T cell receptor beta chains were sequenced from one sample in a study of shared clonotypes between healthy human individuals. The repertoire was sequenced with immunoSEQ multiplex PCR; TCRdb's copy has only in-frame clones and lacks some. Among a few million clones listed, over 85% were seen once. The sequencing sample was made of naive CD4+ T cells from PBMCs. Subset of the sample: CD45RA+ positively selected. The receptors come from a man between 18 and 35 years old in good health. Some clones in this sample may be carry-over from other donors' samples.

CDR3 bases: TGTGCCAGCAGCTTAGGCCGACAAAACAGGGGCCCCAATGAGCAGTTCTTC. This translates into CASSLGRQNRGPNEQFF. V usage is TRBV7-9 and J usage is TRBJ2-1, with 7 bases fitting TRBD1. Germline assignment: CDR1 SEHNR and CDR2 FQNEAQ (reference sequence). The CDR3 spans 17 residues. Losses at the gene ends were 1 base for V and 6 bases for J; bases not matched to a gene: 12.

The CDR3 DNA follows: TGCGCCAGCAGCCAACGAACATTTGCTGACACAGATACGCAGTATTTT. It encodes CASSQRTFADTDTQYF. This sequence joins TRBV4-1 and TRBJ2-3; D gene uncertain. Germline values: CDR1 MGHRA, CDR2 YSYEKL. Trimming took 2 bases from V and 2 from J, leaving 14 bases between them. The CDR3 loop spans 16 amino acids.

V usage is TRBV10-3 and J usage is TRBJ1-2; a weak D match, TRBD1 (6 bases). Trimming removed 3 bases from V and 5 bases from J, with 13 bases in between. Germline V gene lookup returns CDR1 ENHRY and CDR2 SYGVKD. The CDR3 consists of 14 residues. CDR3 region: CAISEQGVRYGYTF. CDR3 bases: TGTGCCATCAGTGAACAGGGTGTACGTTATGGCTACACCTTC.

The genes are TRBV5-1 and TRBJ2-2, with D tentatively TRBD2 (6 bases). Between the trimmed V and J ends, which lost 2 bases and 3 bases, there was a span of 11 bases. CDR1 and CDR2 (germline): SGHRS, YFSETQ. The CDR3 is 15 amino acids. The CDR3 DNA reads as TGCGCCAGCAGCTTTCAGGGCGGGGACACCGGGGAGCTGTTTTTT. Its protein product is CASSFQGGDTGELFF.

The J gene is TRBJ2-7, the V gene TRBV10-2; no clear D. Trimming took off 0 bases at V and 2 bases at J, with 11 bases between the two ends. This CDR3 is 15 amino acids long. From germline, CDR1 is WSHSY and CDR2 SAAADI. CDR3 sequence (DNA): TGCGCCAGCAGTGAGTCGAGAAGGGCCCCCTACGAGCAGTACTTC. Translated: CASSESRRAPYEQYF.

This rearrangement joins TRBV5-1 to TRBJ1-1; 8 nucleotides agree with TRBD1. Trimming at V came to 5 bases and at J to 1 base, leaving 7 bases not matched to a gene. The CDR3 spans 15 residues. CDR1 SGHRS and CDR2 YFSETQ come from the germline V gene. CDR3 amino acids: CASSAGGAGNTEAFF. The CDR3 bases are TGCGCCAGCAGTGCAGGGGGCGCAGGGAACACTGAAGCTTTCTTT.

This sequence joins TRBV5-1 and TRBJ1-4; possible D gene TRBD1, 6 bases. Trimming left V 7 bases short and J 7 bases short, with 17 bases between. The CDR3 sequence is 14 residues long. From germline, CDR1 is SGHRS and CDR2 YFSETQ. The CDR3 DNA sequence: TGCGCCAGCCGATCCAAGGGGGGAGTTGAAAAACTGTTTTTT. It encodes CASRSKGGVEKLFF.

The table lists this clone with a few counts. The chain combines TRBV5-1 with TRBJ1-5, with D hard to call. The V and J ends lost 4 bases and 0 bases respectively, with 5 bases between them. Germline V gives CDR1 SGHRS, CDR2 YFSETQ. The CDR3 consists of 13 residues. CDR3 sequence: CASSIDSNQPQHF. In nucleotides, the CDR3 is TGCGCCAGCAGCATCGATAGCAATCAGCCCCAGCATTTT.

The gene calls are TRBV5-1 and TRBJ2-6; D is ambiguous. CDR1 SGHRS and CDR2 YFSETQ come from the germline V gene. The CDR3 has 14 amino acids. Trimming pared 7 bases from V and 0 bases from J, leaving 8 bases between. CDR3 protein: CASAVFSGANVLTF. The CDR3, as DNA: TGCGCCAGCGCCGTGTTCTCTGGGGCCAACGTCCTGACTTTC. The variable domain in full, completed from reference TRBV5-1 and TRBJ2-6, reads KAGVTQTPRYLIKTRGQQVTLSCSPISGHRSVSWYQQTPGQGLQFLFEYFSETQRNKGNFPGRFSGRQFSNSRSEMNVSTLELGDSALYLCASAVFSGANVLTFGAGSRLTVL.

V and J are TRBV5-5 and TRBJ2-5; possible D gene TRBD2, 5 bases. The CDR3 runs to 16 residues. Germline-derived CDR1 and CDR2 are SGHKS and YYEKEE (reference sequence). Trimming removed 0 bases at V and 1 base at J, with 13 bases between. Here the CDR3 DNA reads TGTGCCAGCAGCTTGGCCTTGAGGGCAGCCCAAGAGACCCAGTACTTC. This encodes CASSLALRAAQETQYF.

This clone was found once. V is TRBV5-6 and J is TRBJ2-3; D is unresolved. With 4 bases removed from V and 3 bases from J, the gap between germline ends came to 12 bases. Germline V gives CDR1 SGHDT, CDR2 YYEEEE. This CDR3 is built from 14 residues. CDR3 sequence reads: CASSPRILTDTQYF. CDR3 nucleotide sequence: TGTGCCAGCAGCCCGAGGATCCTAACAGATACGCAGTATTTT. The whole variable domain, filled in from reference TRBV5-6 and TRBJ2-3, reads DAGVTQSPTHLIKTRGQQVTLRCSPKSGHDTVSWYQQALGQGPQFIFQYYEEEERQRGNFPDRFSGHQFPNYSSELNVNALLLGDSALYLCASSPRILTDTQYFGPGTRLTVL.

This clone was counted once. At the DNA level, this CDR3 is encoded by other sequences in the same sample as well. The gene calls are TRBV18 and TRBJ1-1; 8 nucleotides agree with TRBD1. The trim removed 3 bases at V and 0 bases at J, leaving 3 bases unmatched. The CDR3 covers 15 residues. Germline CDR1 is KGHSH and CDR2 is LQKENI. The CDR3 protein is CASSPQGALNTEAFF. CDR3 DNA: TGTGCCAGCTCACCTCAGGGGGCGCTGAACACTGAAGCTTTCTTT.

The rearrangement uses TRBV19 and TRBJ2-2, with D possibly matching TRBD1 (7 bases). Germline-derived CDR1 and CDR2 are LNHDA and SQIVND (reference sequence). Trimming pared 5 bases from V and 7 bases from J, leaving 20 bases between. The CDR3 contains 16 residues. The CDR3 reads CASSLSGGLPVGELFF. The CDR3 DNA is TGTGCCAGTAGTCTCTCAGGGGGGCTACCCGTCGGGGAGCTGTTTTTT.

The chain joins TRBV6-5 to TRBJ1-2; 7 bases align to TRBD1. Looked up from germline, CDR1 is MNHEY and CDR2 is SVGAGI. The CDR3 has 15 residues. The V and J ends lost 0 bases and 8 bases, in that order; junction bases with no gene match: 9. CDR3: CASSYSLAGGRGYTF. In nucleotides, the CDR3 is TGTGCCAGCAGTTACTCCCTAGCAGGGGGAAGAGGCTACACCTTC.

The chain has TRBV2 and TRBJ2-3, with D possibly TRBD2 on 6 matching bases. The CDR3 runs to 13 residues. Germline lookup yields CDR1 SNHLY and CDR2 FYNNEI. Trimming removed 9 bases from V and 4 bases from J, with 14 bases in between. CDR3 region: CASRLDPADTQYF. Here the CDR3 DNA reads TGTGCCAGTAGACTAGATCCGGCAGATACGCAGTATTTT.

The chain joins TRBV2 to TRBJ2-1, with TRBD1 identical over 9 bases. The J segment lost 5 bases and the V segment lost 7 bases, leaving 3 bases of the junction unmatched. CDR1 SNHLY and CDR2 FYNNEI come from the germline V gene. The CDR3 spans 13 residues. The CDR3 loop is CASMGTGNNEQFF. CDR3 sequence (DNA): TGTGCCAGCATGGGGACAGGGAACAATGAGCAGTTCTTC. Supplemented by reference TRBV2 and TRBJ2-1, the full variable domain reads EPEVTQTPSHQVTQMGQEVILRCVPISNHLYFYWYRQILGQKVEFLVSFYNNEISEKSEIFDDQFSVERPDGSNFTLKIRSTKLEDSAMYFCASMGTGNNEQFFGPGTRLTVL.

The CDR3 DNA reads TGTGCCAGCAGCCTCGCCCGCGCGGCGGAGAACACCGGGGAGCTGTTTTTT. Its translation: CASSLARAAENTGELFF. This chain uses TRBV5-6 with TRBJ2-2; unclear D gene. V was pared by 4 bases and J by 1 base, with 17 bases between. CDR1 and CDR2 from the germline V gene are SGHDT and YYEEEE. The CDR3 is 17 residues long.

The chain has TRBV21-1 and TRBJ2-7; TRBD1 is the table's D call and was not checked against the DNA. TRBV21-1 is a pseudogene. The CDR3 loop spans 17 amino acids. The CDR3 bases are TGTGCCAGCAGCAATATCAAGGGGCAGACAAAAGCCTACGAGCAGTACTTC. Translated, it gives CASSNIKGQTKAYEQYF.

The chain links TRBV28 to TRBJ1-5; weak D call: TRBD1 (6 bases). The V gene lost 5 bases and the J gene lost 5 bases, with 16 bases spanning the gap. The CDR3 sequence is 15 residues long. Germline CDR1 reads MDHEN; CDR2 reads SYDVKM. The CDR3 nucleotides are TGTGCCAGCAGTCCGCCGGGACAATCATATCAGCCCCAGCATTTT. It is translated as CASSPPGQSYQPQHF.

Concerning this clone: This sample includes further DNA sequences coding for the same CDR3. V usage is TRBV2 and J usage is TRBJ2-1; 7 bases align to TRBD2. This CDR3 region has 13 residues. Germline assignment: CDR1 SNHLY and CDR2 FYNNEI. V was pared by 7 bases and J by 3 bases, with 3 bases of the junction left unmatched. This CDR3 is CASTLAVYNEQFF. The CDR3 DNA sequence: TGTGCCAGCACTCTAGCGGTCTACAATGAGCAGTTCTTC.

The V and J genes are TRBV5-1 and TRBJ1-2, with 9 nucleotides matching TRBD1. V was clipped by 2 bases and J by 4 bases; unmatched bases: 9. The CDR3 consists of 16 residues. The germline gives CDR1 SGHRS, CDR2 YFSETQ. The CDR3 region is CASSLAQGAEAYGYTF. In DNA form, the CDR3 reads TGCGCCAGCAGCTTAGCACAGGGGGCCGAGGCCTATGGCTACACCTTC.

The chain links TRBV7-8 to TRBJ1-1; the D is unclear. The CDR3 spans 11 residues. Germline CDR1 reads SGHVS; CDR2 reads FQNEAQ. V shed 5 bases and J shed 1 base, with 2 bases lying between them. CDR3 residues: CASSQNTEAFF. CDR3 in DNA: TGTGCCAGCAGCCAGAACACTGAAGCTTTCTTT.

The chain recombines TRBV30 with TRBJ2-1; possibly TRBD1 or TRBD2 for D (5 bases each). Trimming removed 5 bases at V and 9 bases at J, with 17 bases between. CDR1 and CDR2 (germline): GTSNPN, SVGIG (reference sequence). CDR3 size: 13 residues. DNA of the CDR3: TGTGCCTGGGTCCCTCCAGCGAGGGGTGAGCAGTTCTTC. As protein: CAWVPPARGEQFF.

In its sample, this clone was seen a few times. The sample contains more than one DNA sequence encoding this CDR3. The CDR3 DNA reads as TGTGCCAGCAGCTTAACGGGCGGAGACACTGAAGCTTTCTTT. It is translated as CASSLTGGDTEAFF. The J gene is TRBJ1-1, the V gene TRBV7-3; no firm D call. The CDR3 is made up of 14 amino acids. The V gene lost 0 bases and the J gene lost 3 bases, with 8 bases spanning the gap. Germline lookup yields CDR1 SGHTA and CDR2 FQGTGA.